The 30 T cell receptor beta chains in this list originate from one sample, sequenced in a study of CD8 T cells in Susac syndrome. A quantity of 0.5 to 1 ug RNA underwent reverse transcription using random hexamers. TCRdb called the immunoSEQ multiplex PCR reads again in MiXCR, with one record for every CDR3 protein. Of about 200,000 distinct CDR3 sequences listed, roughly 94% are singletons. Sequencing was carried out using CD4+ T cells from PBMCs. The source is a human donor in good health.

The CDR3 sequence: CSARENRAYQPQHF. DNA of the CDR3: TGCAGTGCTAGAGAAAACAGGGCGTACCAGCCCCAGCATTTT. The chain is built from TRBV20-1 and TRBJ1-5; D possibly corresponds to TRBD1 (6 bases). Germline V gives CDR1 DFQATT, CDR2 SNEGSKA (reference sequence). The ends were cut back, 0 bases at V and 7 bases at J, with 13 bases in the middle. CDR3 size: 14 residues.

The chain employs TRBV27 and TRBJ2-1, with D maybe TRBD2 (7 bases). CDR3 length equals 15 residues. The germline V gene encodes CDR1 MNHEY and CDR2 SMNVEV (reference sequence). V was cut by 6 bases and J by 6 bases, with 18 bases left in between. DNA for the CDR3: TGTGCCAGCAGCTCCCTGACTAGGGGGGGCAATGAGCAGTTCTTC. Translation gives CASSSLTRGGNEQFF.

This clonotype has only one observation. This chain uses TRBV15 with TRBJ1-4; TRBD1 agrees at 9 bases. This CDR3 is 16 amino acids long. Germline V CDR1 and CDR2: LNHNV, YYDKDF (reference sequence). V lost 4 bases to trimming and J lost 8 bases; unmatched junction nucleotides: 11. CDR3 residues: CATSINLQGAKEKLFF. CDR3 DNA: TGTGCCACCAGCATCAACCTACAGGGGGCGAAAGAAAAACTGTTTTTT.

The chain couples TRBV4-2 to TRBJ2-7; D is possibly TRBD2 (5 bases). The germline V and J ends were trimmed by 0 bases and 5 bases, with 11 bases remaining between them. CDR3 length: 14 amino acids. Germline CDR1 and CDR2: LGHNA and YNFKEQ. This chain's CDR3 is CASSQELGWDEQYV. The CDR3 DNA is TGTGCCAGCAGCCAAGAACTAGGGTGGGACGAGCAGTACGTC.

This rearrangement joins TRBV3-1 to TRBJ1-2; D gene unclear. Germline V gene sequence: CDR1 LGHDT, CDR2 YNNKEL (reference sequence). The CDR3 is 13 residues long. V lost 1 base, J lost 5 bases, and 8 bases lay in between. The CDR3 DNA reads TGTGCCAGCAGCCAAGCTCCAGAGTATGGCTACACCTTC. Protein sequence: CASSQAPEYGYTF.

This chain uses TRBV9 with TRBJ2-1, with TRBD2 matching over 13 bases. The CDR3 is made up of 15 amino acids. CDR1 SGDLS and CDR2 YYNGEE come from the germline V gene. J lost 6 bases, V lost 4 bases, and 4 bases had no gene match. The CDR3 DNA sequence: TGTGCCAGCAGCAAGGGACTAGCGGGAATCAATGAGCAGTTCTTC. This encodes CASSKGLAGINEQFF.

V is TRBV27 and J is TRBJ2-3, with D possibly matching TRBD2 (6 bases). V gave up 5 bases and J gave up 6 bases, with 21 bases separating them. This CDR3 has 16 residues. Germline loops: CDR1 MNHEY, CDR2 SMNVEV (reference sequence). Written as DNA, the CDR3 is TGTGCCAGCAGTACCCTACCAAAAAGGGCGGGGGATACGCAGTATTTT. This translates into CASSTLPKRAGDTQYF.

The gene calls are TRBV20-1 and TRBJ2-7; possibly TRBD1 or TRBD2 for D (5 bases each). CDR1 and CDR2 (germline): DFQATT, SNEGSKA (reference sequence). The CDR3 contains 10 residues. Deletions cut 7 bases from V and 2 bases from J, with 6 bases between. CDR3 residues: CSGDPYEQYV. CDR3 bases: TGCAGTGGGGACCCCTACGAGCAGTACGTC.

The rearrangement joins TRBV25-1 to TRBJ2-1; possibly TRBD1 or TRBD2 for D (6 bases each). Germline CDR1 is MGHDK and CDR2 is SYGVNS. The CDR3 covers 14 residues. V was clipped by 1 base and J by 5 bases, with 9 bases between them. For the CDR3, the DNA is TGTGCCAGCAGTGAATGGGGGGCCCACAATGAGCAGTTCTTC. Protein: CASSEWGAHNEQFF.

V and J are TRBV24-1 and TRBJ2-3; TRBD1 or TRBD2 may be the D gene (5 bases each). V lost 3 bases and J lost 5, with 14 bases in between. CDR1 and CDR2 from the germline V gene are KGHDR and SFDVKD. The CDR3 covers 15 residues. The CDR3 reads CATSDPRGTGDTQYF. The CDR3 nucleotides read TGTGCCACCAGTGATCCGAGGGGAACTGGAGATACGCAGTATTTT.

This chain links TRBV29-1 with TRBJ1-1; possibly TRBD1 for D (6 bases). Trimming cost V 3 bases and J 1 base, with 9 bases left between them. The CDR3 has 13 amino acids. Germline V gene sequence: CDR1 SQVTM, CDR2 ANQGSEA. For the CDR3, the DNA is TGCAGCGTTGACAAGGGACAGAACACTGAAGCTTTCTTT. Translating gives CSVDKGQNTEAFF.

The chain has TRBV15 and TRBJ1-1; no clear D gene. The CDR3 runs 15 residues. V shed 1 base and J shed 1 base, with 10 bases lying between them. From germline, CDR1 is LNHNV and CDR2 YYDKDF (reference sequence). The CDR3 spells CATSRGKTRNTEAFF. In DNA form, the CDR3 reads TGTGCCACCAGCAGAGGGAAAACACGGAACACTGAAGCTTTCTTT.

The chain has TRBV11-2 and TRBJ2-7; D may be TRBD2 (6 bases). V lost 4 bases to trimming and J lost 9 bases, with 13 bases between them. The germline CDR1 and CDR2 sequences are SGHAT and FQNNGV. The CDR3 length is 12 residues. The CDR3 spells CASSWTDGGQYF. In DNA form, the CDR3 reads TGTGCCAGCAGCTGGACTGACGGGGGGCAGTACTTC.

This chain uses TRBV24-1 with TRBJ2-3; possible D gene TRBD2, 6 bases. V was trimmed by 3 bases and J by 9 bases, leaving 18 bases between them. Per germline, CDR1 KGHDR and CDR2 SFDVKD. The CDR3 spans 15 residues. The CDR3 DNA reads as TGTGCCACCAGTGATCCGGGCGGGGCGGTGGGGACGCAGTATTTT. Its translation is CATSDPGGAVGTQYF.

V gene TRBV30 combines with J gene TRBJ1-2; D uncertain. Germline V lookup: CDR1 GTSNPN, CDR2 SVGIG (reference sequence). Trimming pared 1 base from V and 0 bases from J, leaving 15 bases between. This CDR3 contains 16 residues. CDR3 coding DNA: TGTGCCTGGAGTGAGGGTATGGGAAATACTAACTATGGCTACACCTTC. Translation gives CAWSEGMGNTNYGYTF.

The table lists this clonotype with a count of one. V gene TRBV29-1 combines with J gene TRBJ1-2, with D tentatively TRBD1 (5 bases). V was cut by 4 bases and J by 6 bases, with 18 bases left in between. Per germline, CDR1 SQVTM and CDR2 ANQGSEA. This CDR3 has 14 residues. The CDR3 loop is CSVAILGLGHGYTF. The CDR3 DNA sequence: TGCAGCGTTGCGATCCTGGGGTTGGGGCATGGCTACACCTTC.

The chain couples TRBV29-1 to TRBJ1-2; 9 nucleotides match TRBD1. Germline trimming cut 6 bases from V and 8 bases from J; bases unmatched to any gene: 7. The CDR3 is 12 residues long. CDR1 is SQVTM, CDR2 ANQGSEA, per germline. The CDR3 region is CSVNRGRGGYTF. CDR3 nucleotides: TGCAGCGTAAACAGGGGGCGCGGGGGCTACACCTTC.

The genes are TRBV4-2 and TRBJ2-3; TRBD2 agrees at 8 bases. Germline CDR1 LGHNA, CDR2 YNFKEQ. This CDR3 is built from 15 residues. V trimming: 6 bases; J trimming: 2 bases; junction bases outside the gene matches: 7. DNA of the CDR3: TGTGCCAGCAGAGACAAGCGGGAGATCACAGATACGCAGTATTTT. Its protein product is CASRDKREITDTQYF.

The genes are TRBV25-1 and TRBJ1-1; D might be TRBD1 (6 bases). CDR3 length: 15 amino acids. V was pared by 3 bases and J by 3 bases, with 14 bases between. Germline loops: CDR1 MGHDK, CDR2 SYGVNS. The CDR3 DNA reads as TGTGCCAGCAGTGAGCAGGGGCTAGGGGACACTGAAGCTTTCTTT. Translating it yields CASSEQGLGDTEAFF.

The chain links TRBV6-6 to TRBJ2-3; D remains unclear. The CDR3 covers 13 residues. V was shortened by 2 bases and J by 8 bases, with 11 bases between the two germline ends. Per the germline V gene, CDR1 is MNHNY and CDR2 is SVGAGI (reference sequence). The CDR3 bases are TGTGCCAGCAGTTACCTTTTGTCGGGTACGCAGTATTTT. Amino acids: CASSYLLSGTQYF.

The chain recombines TRBV19 with TRBJ1-2; D is unclear. The CDR3 totals 14 residues. The V gene's germline CDR1 is LNHDA and CDR2 SQIVND (reference sequence). V was clipped by 2 bases and J by 4 bases, with 11 bases between them. The DNA of the CDR3 is TGTGCCAGTAGTATAAGGGCTTCCTCCTATGGCTACACCTTC. Protein product: CASSIRASSYGYTF.

This sequence joins TRBV2 and TRBJ2-1; D unresolved. CDR3 length equals 12 residues. Germline CDR1 and CDR2: SNHLY and FYNNEI. V was shortened by 6 bases and J by 9 bases, with 12 bases between the two germline ends. The CDR3 reads CASRYSWGEQFF. The CDR3 nucleotides are TGTGCCAGCAGGTATTCGTGGGGTGAGCAGTTCTTC.

The V and J genes are TRBV7-9 and TRBJ2-4; D gene uncertain. V was trimmed by 1 base and J by 0 bases, leaving 4 bases between them. The length of the CDR3 is 14 residues. CDR1 and CDR2 (germline): SEHNR, FQNEAQ (reference sequence). Here the CDR3 DNA reads TGTGCCAGCAGCTTAGTCGAAGCCAAAAACATTCAGTACTTC. Protein: CASSLVEAKNIQYF. Combining the CDR3 with reference TRBV7-9 and TRBJ2-4 gives the whole variable domain DTGVSQNPRHKITKRGQNVTFRCDPISEHNRLYWYRQTLGQGPEFLTYFQNEAQLEKSRLLSDRFSAERPKGSFSTLEIQRTEQGDSAMYLCASSLVEAKNIQYFGAGTRLSVL.

This clonotype turned up a few times. V is TRBV19 and J is TRBJ2-5, with a possible D match to TRBD1 (5 bases). The CDR3 spans 13 residues. V was pared by 4 bases and J by 3 bases, with 9 bases between. CDR1 is LNHDA and CDR2 is SQIVND in the germline V gene (reference sequence). CDR3 in DNA: TGTGCCAGTAGTACCGACAGAGAAGAGACCCAGTACTTC. Protein sequence: CASSTDREETQYF.

The rearrangement joins TRBV3-1 to TRBJ1-5; possible D gene TRBD1, 5 bases. Germline lookup yields CDR1 LGHDT and CDR2 YNNKEL (reference sequence). The CDR3 loop spans 17 amino acids. V shed 0 bases and J shed 1 base, with 13 bases lying between them. The chain's CDR3 is CASSQDYRGRSNQPQHF. The CDR3 DNA sequence: TGTGCCAGCAGCCAAGATTATCGGGGCAGGAGCAATCAGCCCCAGCATTTT.

The V call is TRBV10-3, the J call TRBJ2-1; 8 nucleotides match TRBD1. In germline, CDR1 is ENHRY, CDR2 SYGVKD. Germline trimming cut 3 bases from V and 6 bases from J; bases unmatched to any gene: 4. The CDR3 loop spans 14 amino acids. The CDR3 nucleotides read TGTGCCATCAGTGATAGGACAGGGAGCAATGAGCAGTTCTTC. It encodes CAISDRTGSNEQFF.

The chain combines TRBV29-1 with TRBJ2-3, with TRBD2 matching over 9 bases. Germline loops: CDR1 SQVTM, CDR2 ANQGSEA. This CDR3 is built from 15 residues. J lost 5 bases, V lost 6 bases, and 12 bases had no gene match. CDR3 residues: CSVRGRRGGRDTQYF. As DNA, the CDR3 is TGCAGCGTGCGGGGCCGGCGGGGGGGCCGAGATACGCAGTATTTT.

The rearrangement uses TRBV4-1 and TRBJ2-7; D gene uncertain. V gave up 5 bases and J gave up 3 bases, with 8 bases separating them. The CDR3 contains 12 residues. The germline V gene has CDR1 MGHRA and CDR2 YSYEKL. The CDR3 region is CASSETNYEQYF. DNA for the CDR3: TGCGCCAGCAGCGAAACTAACTACGAGCAGTACTTC.

The rearrangement uses TRBV29-1 and TRBJ2-3; 10 bases are shared with TRBD1. The CDR3 has 15 amino acids. The V and J ends lost 4 bases and 4 bases, in that order; junction bases with no gene match: 8. Germline assignment: CDR1 SQVTM and CDR2 ANQGSEA. CDR3: CSVGIRTGGADTQYF. The DNA of the CDR3 is TGCAGCGTTGGTATCCGGACAGGGGGAGCAGATACGCAGTATTTT.

This rearrangement joins TRBV6-5 to TRBJ2-7, with 7 bases identical to TRBD1. The CDR3 sequence is 14 residues long. Germline V lookup: CDR1 MNHEY, CDR2 SVGAGI. Trimming at V came to 3 bases and at J to 2 bases, leaving 4 bases not matched to a gene. The CDR3 sequence is CASSYRTGTYEQYF. Here the CDR3 DNA reads TGTGCCAGCAGTTATCGGACAGGTACCTACGAGCAGTACTTC.